Following are 27 T cell receptor beta chains from one sample sequenced in a study of human T cells and chemical hapten exposure. Time point given: healthy volunteer bleed at 2 weeks. It was from unfractionated whole blood that total RNA was extracted. In TCRdb, the RACE reads were re-called with MiXCR into one record per CDR3 protein. The repertoire holds tens of thousands of distinct CDR3 sequences, with approximately 4.8% as singletons. Input material: whole blood. These receptors came from a human donor in good health. Some clones in this sample may be carry-over from other donors' samples.

This clonotype was seen repeatedly, ten times or more. The V gene is TRBV28, the J gene TRBJ2-5; the D is unclear. CDR3 length: 13 amino acids. The germline V gene encodes CDR1 MDHEN and CDR2 SYDVKM. Trimming took off 6 bases at V and 7 bases at J, with 15 bases between the two ends. The CDR3 DNA is TGTGCCAGCAGGTTCCCACTTGGGGTGACCCAGTACTTC. It codes for CASRFPLGVTQYF. The whole variable domain, filled in from reference TRBV28 and TRBJ2-5, reads DVKVTQSSRYLVKRTGEKVFLECVQDMDHENMFWYRQDPGLGLRLIYFSYDVKMKEKGDIPEGYSVSREKKERFSLILESASTNQTSMYLCASRFPLGVTQYFGPGTRLLVL.

This clonotype was counted between two and nine times. This rearrangement joins TRBV11-2 to TRBJ2-2; D gene unclear. The CDR3 has 16 residues. Germline CDR1 is SGHAT and CDR2 is FQNNGV. The V end lost 0 bases, the J end lost 2 bases, and 10 bases lay between the germline ends. CDR3 sequence: CASSLDRRLNTGELFF. CDR3 coding DNA: TGTGCCAGCAGCTTAGACCGAAGACTCAACACCGGGGAGCTGTTTTTT.

This clonotype was seen many times. This chain links TRBV27 with TRBJ1-1, with D possibly matching TRBD1 (6 bases). V lost 0 bases to trimming and J lost 3 bases, with 14 bases between them. Germline lookup yields CDR1 MNHEY and CDR2 SMNVEV (reference sequence). The CDR3 is 16 residues long. CDR3 in DNA: TGTGCCAGCAGTTTATCAGGGGGAAATGCGGACACTGAAGCTTTCTTT. Protein product: CASSLSGGNADTEAFF.

This sequence joins TRBV29-1 and TRBJ1-5; D gene uncertain. Germline values: CDR1 SQVTM, CDR2 ANQGSEA. The V end was cut by 4 bases, the J end by 3 bases, with 10 bases between. The CDR3 totals 13 residues. The CDR3 nucleotides are TGCAGCGTTGGGGTAGGACCCAATCAGCCCCAGCATTTT. This translates into CSVGVGPNQPQHF.

Points on this clonotype: Just one base apart from a much larger clone, this may be a read error. This is likely a read error, given that the CDR3 carries no conserved phenylalanine or tryptophan at its end. V is TRBV30 and J is TRBJ2-1, with D tentatively TRBD2 (5 bases). V was pared by 5 bases and J by 8 bases, with 16 bases between. Germline CDR1 is GTSNPN and CDR2 is SVGIG (reference sequence). The CDR3 runs 13 residues. CDR3 region: CAWEKRARDEQFS. CDR3 nucleotide sequence: TGTGCCTGGGAGAAGAGGGCGCGCGATGAGCAGTTCTCC.

A remark on this clonotype: Sequence at one end of the junction differs from germline and may be a read error. The genes are TRBV6-4 and TRBJ2-7, with D possibly matching TRBD2 (5 bases). This CDR3 comprises 11 residues. Germline V gene sequence: CDR1 MRHNA, CDR2 SNTAGT. CDR3 protein: CASSAGKCPSF. The DNA of the CDR3 is TGTGCCAGCAGTGCGGGGAAGTGCCCCAGCTTC.

This clonotype occurred many times. The chain links TRBV29-1 to TRBJ2-4; D is unclear. The CDR3 spans 12 residues. V was trimmed by 4 bases and J by 5 bases, leaving 9 bases between them. Per the germline V gene, CDR1 is SQVTM and CDR2 is ANQGSEA. Here the CDR3 DNA reads TGCAGCGTTGCGGAACCGGAAAACATTCAGTACTTC. Its translation: CSVAEPENIQYF.

This clonotype has at least ten counts. The rearrangement joins TRBV12-3 or TRBV12-4 to TRBJ2-7; D gene unclear. The CDR3 extends over 14 amino acids. V was trimmed by 5 bases and J by 2 bases, leaving 13 bases between them. Here the CDR3 DNA reads TGTGCCAGCAGTCCGATGACATTTACCTACGAGCAGTACTTC. It translates to CASSPMTFTYEQYF.

On this clonotype: A much larger clone differs by one base, so this may be a read error. The CDR3 does not close with the conserved phenylalanine or tryptophan, likely indicating a read error. The CDR3 sequence is CASSLGGQPNTEAFL. The CDR3 nucleotides read TGCGCCAGCAGCTTGGGGGGGCAGCCTAACACTGAAGCTTTCCTT. J is TRBJ1-1 and V is TRBV5-1; tentatively, D is TRBD1 (6 bases). The CDR3 is 15 amino acids. Germline V gene lookup returns CDR1 SGHRS and CDR2 YFSETQ. V gave up 0 bases and J gave up 2 bases, with 11 bases separating them.

V gene TRBV20-1 combines with J gene TRBJ2-7; D is possibly TRBD1 (6 bases). V shed 3 bases and J shed 2 bases, with 8 bases lying between them. This CDR3 has 12 amino acids. Germline-derived CDR1 and CDR2 are DFQATT and SNEGSKA (reference sequence). CDR3 residues: CSASTGTYEQYF. The CDR3 region has the DNA TGCAGTGCTAGTACAGGGACCTACGAGCAGTACTTC.

This clonotype was observed at least ten times. This sequence joins TRBV3-1 and TRBJ2-5; a possible D gene is TRBD2 (6 bases). Germline loops: CDR1 LGHDT, CDR2 YNNKEL (reference sequence). V gave up 4 bases and J gave up 2 bases, with 17 bases separating them. The CDR3 has 16 amino acids. The chain's CDR3 is CASSPRMPGEQETQYF. The CDR3 nucleotides read TGTGCCAGCAGCCCTCGGATGCCGGGAGAACAAGAGACCCAGTACTTC.

This clonotype was observed at least ten times. The V call is TRBV7-2, the J call TRBJ2-7, with TRBD2 matching over 7 bases. Germline CDR1 SGHTA, CDR2 FQGNSA. With V trimmed by 1 base and J by 4 bases, 1 base remained unmatched. The CDR3 has 13 amino acids. CDR3 sequence reads: CASSLVREYEQYF. The CDR3 nucleotides read TGTGCCAGCAGCTTAGTGCGGGAGTACGAGCAGTACTTC. Drawing the rest from reference TRBV7-2 and TRBJ2-7, the complete variable domain is GAGVSQSPSNKVTEKGKDVELRCDPISGHTALYWYRQSLGQGLEFLIYFQGNSAPDKSGLPSDRFSAERTGGSVSTLTIQRTQQEDSAVYLCASSLVREYEQYFGPGTRLTVT.

With respect to this clonotype: Just one base apart from a much larger clone, this may be a read error. This chain uses TRBV3-1 with TRBJ2-7; TRBD1 agrees at 7 bases. CDR1 is LGHDT and CDR2 is YNNKEL in the germline V gene (reference sequence). This CDR3 is 13 amino acids long. The CDR3 region has the DNA TGTGCCAGCAGCCAGGGACAGAACTACGAGCAGAACTTC. This translates into CASSQGQNYEQNF.

This chain joins TRBV10-3 and TRBJ2-3; 11 bases match TRBD2. Germline V lookup: CDR1 ENHRY, CDR2 SYGVKD. The CDR3 covers 16 residues. V was clipped by 7 bases and J by 3 bases; unmatched bases: 9. CDR3 in DNA: TGTGCCATCATCGAACTAGCGGGAGTTGGTACAGATACGCAGTATTTT. As protein: CAIIELAGVGTDTQYF.

This clonotype showed up many times. This sequence joins TRBV29-1 and TRBJ2-6; D may match TRBD1 or TRBD2 (6 bases each). This CDR3 region has 18 residues. V shed 5 bases and J shed 0 bases, with 20 bases lying between them. From germline, CDR1 is SQVTM and CDR2 ANQGSEA. The CDR3 loop is CSVTLLGGTDSGANVLTF. Here the CDR3 DNA reads TGCAGCGTTACTCTCTTGGGGGGCACTGACTCTGGGGCCAACGTCCTGACTTTC.

The table lists this clonotype with many counts. The J gene is TRBJ1-4, the V gene TRBV3-1; 8 nucleotides align to TRBD1. Germline V gene lookup returns CDR1 LGHDT and CDR2 YNNKEL (reference sequence). This CDR3 has 14 amino acids. The junction had 3 bases not matched to a gene; V was cut back by 4 bases and J by 5 bases. The CDR3 region is CASSPTGANEKLFF. The CDR3 nucleotides are TGTGCCAGCAGCCCGACAGGGGCGAATGAAAAACTGTTTTTT. The entire variable domain, with the rest obtained from reference TRBV3-1 and TRBJ1-4, is as follows: DTAVSQTPKYLVTQMGNDKSIKCEQNLGHDTMYWYKQDSKKFLKIMFSYNNKELIINETVPNRFSPKSPDKAHLNLHINSLELGDSAVYFCASSPTGANEKLFFGSGTQLSVL.

This clonotype was observed at least ten times. The chain employs TRBV11-2 and TRBJ2-5; TRBD2 matches 9 bases. Losses at the gene ends were 1 base for V and 5 bases for J; bases not matched to a gene: 11. The CDR3 contains 17 residues. Germline V CDR1 and CDR2: SGHAT, FQNNGV. In DNA, the CDR3 is TGTGCCAGCAGCTTAGGTCTAGCGGGACGGCGGGCGGAGACCCAGTACTTC. It is translated as CASSLGLAGRRAETQYF.

In its sample, this clonotype was seen a few times. This CDR3 reads CASSQDASSGRAYEQYF. DNA of the CDR3: TGTGCCAGCAGCCAAGATGCGTCTAGCGGGAGGGCCTACGAGCAGTACTTC. The chain recombines TRBV4-2 with TRBJ2-7; 12 bases fit TRBD2. This CDR3 spans 17 amino acids. Germline-derived CDR1 and CDR2 are LGHNA and YNFKEQ. Unmatched junction bases numbered 5, after V lost 0 bases and J lost 2 bases.

This clonotype was recorded at least ten times. The J gene is TRBJ2-1, the V gene TRBV2; D is ambiguous. The CDR3 spans 10 residues. CDR1 and CDR2 (germline): SNHLY, FYNNEI. The V end was cut by 6 bases, the J end by 5 bases, with 2 bases between. Here the CDR3 reads CASSHNEQFF. For the CDR3, the DNA is TGTGCCAGCAGCCACAATGAGCAGTTCTTC. Full variable domain (remainder filled in from reference TRBV2 and TRBJ2-1): EPEVTQTPSHQVTQMGQEVILRCVPISNHLYFYWYRQILGQKVEFLVSFYNNEISEKSEIFDDQFSVERPDGSNFTLKIRSTKLEDSAMYFCASSHNEQFFGPGTRLTVL.

The genes are TRBV10-3 and TRBJ2-7, with TRBD2 matching over 7 bases. Losses at the gene ends were 8 bases for V and 7 bases for J; bases not matched to a gene: 8. This CDR3 is 12 amino acids long. Germline loops: CDR1 ENHRY, CDR2 SYGVKD. In DNA form, the CDR3 reads TGTGCCATCTTCGGCGGGAGTGGGGAGCAGTACTTC. Translated: CAIFGGSGEQYF.

At least ten counts were recorded for this clonotype. The rearrangement uses TRBV5-1 and TRBJ2-7; TRBD2 aligns across 8 bases. Trimming took 4 bases from V and 2 from J; bases not matched to a gene: 5. Germline-derived CDR1 and CDR2 are SGHRS and YFSETQ. The CDR3 sequence is 14 residues long. DNA of the CDR3: TGCGCCAGCAGCGGGACTAGTTCCCCCTACGAGCAGTACTTC. Protein product: CASSGTSSPYEQYF.

V and J are TRBV19 and TRBJ1-2, with a tentative D call TRBD1 (5 bases). Germline V lookup: CDR1 LNHDA, CDR2 SQIVND (reference sequence). CDR3 length equals 14 residues. The ends were cut back, 6 bases at V and 8 bases at J, with 19 bases in the middle. The CDR3: CASSKGPEAGGYTF. CDR3 coding DNA: TGTGCCAGTAGCAAGGGGCCCGAAGCAGGCGGCTACACCTTC.

This clonotype was recorded many times. The gene calls are TRBV6-5 and TRBJ2-1; perhaps TRBD1 as D (6 bases). CDR1 is MNHEY and CDR2 is SVGAGI in the germline V gene. Trimming pared 5 bases from V and 1 base from J, leaving 18 bases between. This CDR3 region has 17 residues. In nucleotides, the CDR3 is TGTGCCAGCAGTAGGGGGTCCTCCCTTGGGTCCTACAATGAGCAGTTCTTC. This gives the protein CASSRGSSLGSYNEQFF.

In this sample, this clonotype turned up many times. The chain is built from TRBV4-1 and TRBJ2-1; 7 bases align to TRBD2. The CDR3 has 18 residues. Germline V gives CDR1 MGHRA, CDR2 YSYEKL. The V and J ends lost 1 base and 4 bases, in that order; junction bases with no gene match: 13. Here the CDR3 reads CASSQVDMGLAAYNEQFF. Here the CDR3 DNA reads TGCGCCAGCAGCCAAGTAGACATGGGGCTAGCGGCTTACAATGAGCAGTTCTTC.

There are many counts of this clonotype. The CDR3 region has the DNA TGTGCCAGCAGCGCCTATTCCAAGGGGGAAAAACTGTTTTTT. Residues: CASSAYSKGEKLFF. This chain connects TRBV7-9 to TRBJ1-4; maybe TRBD1 (5 bases). CDR1 is SEHNR and CDR2 is FQNEAQ in the germline V gene (reference sequence). The V end lost 5 bases, the J end lost 8 bases, and 15 bases lay between the germline ends. The length of the CDR3 is 14 residues.

This clonotype was seen a few times. The V and J genes are TRBV6-1 and TRBJ1-5; no clear D gene. The CDR3 is 13 residues long. Germline assignment: CDR1 MNHNS and CDR2 SASEGT. Between the trimmed V and J ends, which lost 8 bases and 0 bases, there was a span of 8 bases. CDR3 residues: CASSPYSNQPQHF. DNA for the CDR3: TGTGCCAGCTCCCCCTATAGCAATCAGCCCCAGCATTTT.

The sample holds a few counts of this clonotype. The chain carries TRBV5-1 and TRBJ2-7; D perhaps matches TRBD2 (6 bases). Germline assignment: CDR1 SGHRS and CDR2 YFSETQ. The V and J ends lost 5 bases and 5 bases respectively, with 14 bases between them. This CDR3 has 13 residues. CDR3 amino acids: CASRKWGEDEQYF. CDR3 DNA sequence: TGCGCCAGCAGAAAATGGGGGGAGGACGAGCAGTACTTC.